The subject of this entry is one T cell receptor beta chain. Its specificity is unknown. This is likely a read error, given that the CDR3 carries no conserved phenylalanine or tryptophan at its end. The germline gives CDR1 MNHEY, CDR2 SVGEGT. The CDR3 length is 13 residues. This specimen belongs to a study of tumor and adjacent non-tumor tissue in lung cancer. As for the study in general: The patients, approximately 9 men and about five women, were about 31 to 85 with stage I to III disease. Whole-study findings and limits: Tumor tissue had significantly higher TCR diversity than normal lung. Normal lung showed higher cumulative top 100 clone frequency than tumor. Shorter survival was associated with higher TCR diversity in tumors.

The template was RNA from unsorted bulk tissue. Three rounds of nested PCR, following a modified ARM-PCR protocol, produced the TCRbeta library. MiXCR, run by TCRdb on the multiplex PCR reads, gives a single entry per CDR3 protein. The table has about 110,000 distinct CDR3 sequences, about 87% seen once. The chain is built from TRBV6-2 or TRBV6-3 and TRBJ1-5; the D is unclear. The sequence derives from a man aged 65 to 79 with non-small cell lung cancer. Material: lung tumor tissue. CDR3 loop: CASSSQCNQSQHY. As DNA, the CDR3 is TGTGCCAGTAGTTCTCAGTGCAATCAGTCCCAGCATTAT.